This T cell receptor beta chain was recorded in a study of T cell changes during pregnancy in multiple sclerosis. TCRdb's copy holds only in-frame clones and misses some; the assay was immunoSEQ multiplex PCR. This table holds more than 55,000 clones, about 92% found once. This CDR3 has 15 amino acids. The germline CDR1 and CDR2 sequences are SGHRS and YFSETQ. J lost 9 bases, V lost 2 bases, and 13 bases had no gene match. The source was peripheral blood, collected in the third trimester of pregnancy. The receptor was isolated from a female donor with multiple sclerosis, enrolled in a pregnancy study. The chain has TRBV5-1 and TRBJ1-2; TRBD1 agrees at 7 bases. The CDR3 region has the DNA TGCGCCAGCAGCTTTACGACAGGGATCCCCGCAAGCTACACCTTC. Translating it yields CASSFTTGIPASYTF.